What follows are 25 T cell receptor beta chains derived from one specimen sequenced in a study of control samples from healthy donors and cancer patients (dated by TCRdb to the early 2020s). The library was obtained by the immunoSEQ multiplex PCR assay. TCRdb obtained this table from immuneACCESS and retained in-frame rearrangements with V and J assigned. These tables miss some clones; where compared with another copy, unresolved V genes account for less than half of the shortfall, and the remainder is unexplained. In all, the sample holds around 110,000 clones, and about 94% of those were seen once. Over 2.5% of the sample rests with the top ten. The source material was blood. The receptor set was obtained from a young man in good health.

The gene calls are TRBV19 and TRBJ1-2; possible D gene TRBD1, 6 bases. The CDR3 contains 14 residues. Germline lookup yields CDR1 LNHDA and CDR2 SQIVND (reference sequence). Trimming removed 3 bases from V and 4 bases from J, with 12 bases in between. CDR3 coding DNA: TGTGCCAGTAGTATGGGGGCGTCCTTCTATGGCTACACCTTC. Protein: CASSMGASFYGYTF.

The CDR3 DNA reads TGTGCCTGGAGTGGGGGATCAAATCGAAAACTGTTTTTT. Protein sequence: CAWSGGSNRKLFF. V gene TRBV30 combines with J gene TRBJ1-4, with unresolved D. In germline, CDR1 is GTSNPN, CDR2 SVGIG (reference sequence). The CDR3 loop spans 13 amino acids. Trimming cost V 1 base and J 10 bases, with 13 bases left between them.

The chain is built from TRBV5-1 and TRBJ1-2; D is uncertain. This CDR3 contains 15 residues. Between the trimmed V and J ends, which lost 2 bases and 2 bases, there was a span of 13 bases. Per the germline V gene, CDR1 is SGHRS and CDR2 is YFSETQ. The CDR3 region has the DNA TGCGCCAGCAGCTTTGAATTAGGCAGAAACTATGGCTACACCTTC. This codes for CASSFELGRNYGYTF.

This clone is a singleton in its sample. The chain combines TRBV24-1 with TRBJ1-1; unclear D gene. The CDR3 sequence is 13 residues long. V dropped 5 bases and J dropped 1 base, with 7 bases sitting between them. The germline V gene has CDR1 KGHDR and CDR2 SFDVKD. CDR3 DNA: TGTGCCACCAGTGTCCGGGAGAACACTGAAGCTTTCTTT. It is translated as CATSVRENTEAFF.

The CDR3 bases are TGTGCCAGCAGTGTTGGAGGGGGCAATCAGCCCCAGCATTTT. Residues: CASSVGGGNQPQHF. The rearrangement uses TRBV2 and TRBJ1-5; D possibly corresponds to TRBD1 (5 bases). The CDR3 length is 14 residues. CDR1 and CDR2 (germline): SNHLY, FYNNEI. V dropped 4 bases and J dropped 2 bases, with 9 bases sitting between them.

The CDR3 spells CASSPRTGGSFTEAFF. The CDR3 DNA sequence: TGTGCCAGCTCACCTAGGACAGGGGGGAGTTTCACTGAAGCTTTCTTT. The J gene is TRBJ1-1, the V gene TRBV18; 10 nucleotides match TRBD1. This CDR3 comprises 16 residues. Unmatched junction bases numbered 8, after V lost 3 bases and J lost 4 bases. Germline CDR1 and CDR2: KGHSH and LQKENI.

This chain connects TRBV18 to TRBJ2-5, with D possibly matching TRBD1 (6 bases). V gave up 8 bases and J gave up 2 bases, with 12 bases separating them. The germline V gene has CDR1 KGHSH and CDR2 LQKENI. The CDR3 length is 13 residues. CDR3 coding DNA: TGTGCCAGCCGAATAGGGGGTCAAGAGACCCAGTACTTC. This gives the protein CASRIGGQETQYF. The complete variable domain, with remaining parts taken from reference TRBV18 and TRBJ2-5, reads NAGVMQNPRHLVRRRGQEARLRCSPMKGHSHVYWYRQLPEEGLKFMVYLQKENIIDESGMPKERFSAEFPKEGPSILRIQQVVRGDSAAYFCASRIGGQETQYFGPGTRLLVL.

Only one count was recorded for this clone. The chain links TRBV10-1 to TRBJ1-1; tentatively, D is TRBD1 (5 bases). Germline CDR1 and CDR2: WNHNN and SYGVQD (reference sequence). The CDR3 sequence is 13 residues long. Deletions cut 6 bases from V and 2 bases from J, with 10 bases between. CDR3 amino acids: CASRETVNTEAFF. The CDR3 coding sequence is TGCGCCAGCAGAGAGACAGTAAACACTGAAGCTTTCTTT.

The chain is built from TRBV2 and TRBJ2-6, with D maybe TRBD1 (6 bases). This CDR3 contains 17 residues. Trimming shortened V by 9 bases and J by 0 bases, and 18 bases separated the two germline ends. Germline V lookup: CDR1 SNHLY, CDR2 FYNNEI. As DNA, the CDR3 is TGTGCCAGGGATGGGGACACGACTTTCTCTGGGGCCAACGTCCTGACTTTC. Translation gives CARDGDTTFSGANVLTF. The complete variable domain, with remaining parts taken from reference TRBV2 and TRBJ2-6, reads EPEVTQTPSHQVTQMGQEVILRCVPISNHLYFYWYRQILGQKVEFLVSFYNNEISEKSEIFDDQFSVERPDGSNFTLKIRSTKLEDSAMYFCARDGDTTFSGANVLTFGAGSRLTVL.

This chain joins TRBV5-1 and TRBJ2-1, with D tentatively TRBD1 (6 bases). Trimming took off 2 bases at V and 13 bases at J, with 13 bases between the two ends. CDR1 and CDR2 from the germline V gene are SGHRS and YFSETQ. This CDR3 region has 12 residues. The CDR3 protein is CASSFGLGTQFF. The DNA of the CDR3 is TGCGCCAGCAGCTTTGGATTGGGGACACAGTTCTTC.

The chain has TRBV9 and TRBJ2-1; TRBD2 aligns across 14 bases. V was clipped by 3 bases and J by 8 bases; unmatched bases: 7. Germline CDR1 SGDLS, CDR2 YYNGEE. The CDR3 spans 16 residues. The CDR3 DNA follows: TGTGCCAGCAGCGCCCTAGGGACTAGCGGGGGCTATGAGCAGTTCTTC. Translating gives CASSALGTSGGYEQFF.

V and J are TRBV6-2 or TRBV6-3 and TRBJ1-5; D remains ambiguous. Germline V gene data show CDR1 as MNHEY and CDR2 as SVGEGT. V was trimmed by 2 bases and J by 4 bases, leaving 15 bases between them. This CDR3 has 16 residues. The chain's CDR3 is CASSYNPRQRNQPQHF. CDR3 in DNA: TGTGCCAGCAGTTACAACCCTCGGCAGAGAAATCAGCCCCAGCATTTT.

The J gene is TRBJ1-5, the V gene TRBV6-1; 9 bases line up with TRBD1. The V and J ends lost 4 bases and 6 bases, in that order; junction bases with no gene match: 10. This CDR3 has 16 amino acids. Germline CDR1 and CDR2: MNHNS and SASEGT. The CDR3 sequence is CASSGRLGQGSQPQHF. As DNA, the CDR3 is TGTGCCAGCAGTGGGCGGCTAGGACAGGGGTCTCAGCCCCAGCATTTT.

This sequence joins TRBV13 and TRBJ2-2; the D is unclear. The germline V and J ends were trimmed by 3 bases and 6 bases, with 8 bases remaining between them. Germline CDR1 and CDR2: PRHDT and FYEKMQ (reference sequence). This CDR3 is 13 amino acids long. CDR3 protein: CASSFYGPGELFF. The CDR3, as DNA: TGTGCCAGCAGCTTTTACGGACCCGGGGAGCTGTTTTTT.

The chain combines TRBV2 with TRBJ2-1; TRBD1 matches at 7 bases. The germline V gene encodes CDR1 SNHLY and CDR2 FYNNEI. The ends lost 7 bases at V and 0 bases at J; junction bases unmatched: 9. This CDR3 spans 16 amino acids. The CDR3 DNA reads TGTGCCAGCACTAAGGACAGGTTCATCTCCTACAATGAGCAGTTCTTC. Amino acid sequence: CASTKDRFISYNEQFF.

This clone was detected only a few times. V and J are TRBV2 and TRBJ1-2; no firm D call. V was trimmed by 4 bases and J by 0 bases, leaving 12 bases between them. The CDR3 is made up of 15 amino acids. Germline CDR1 SNHLY, CDR2 FYNNEI. This CDR3 is CASSGAQWANYGYTF. As DNA, the CDR3 is TGTGCCAGCAGTGGAGCCCAGTGGGCTAACTATGGCTACACCTTC.

V is TRBV24-1 and J is TRBJ2-2, with D possibly being TRBD1 (5 bases). Trimming shortened V by 2 bases and J by 0 bases, and 9 bases separated the two germline ends. Germline V gene sequence: CDR1 KGHDR, CDR2 SFDVKD. The CDR3 sequence is 16 residues long. The CDR3 bases are TGTGCCACCAGTGATTGGGGCAGGGCGAACACCGGGGAGCTGTTTTTT. The encoded protein is CATSDWGRANTGELFF.

The chain's CDR3 is CASSVATNTEAFF. The DNA for the CDR3 is TGTGCCAGCAGCGTAGCCACGAACACTGAAGCTTTCTTT. The chain recombines TRBV9 with TRBJ1-1; unclear D gene. V was clipped by 0 bases and J by 1 base, with 4 bases between them. Looked up from germline, CDR1 is SGDLS and CDR2 is YYNGEE. The CDR3 is made up of 13 amino acids.

V usage is TRBV2 and J usage is TRBJ1-5; D gene ambiguous. The CDR3 has 15 residues. V lost 6 bases and J 0 bases, leaving 12 bases between the germline ends. Germline lookup yields CDR1 SNHLY and CDR2 FYNNEI. CDR3 in amino acids: CASRTADYSNQPQHF. In DNA, the CDR3 is TGTGCCAGCAGAACGGCAGATTATAGCAATCAGCCCCAGCATTTT.

The chain employs TRBV4-1 and TRBJ2-3; weak D call: TRBD2 (7 bases). V lost 0 bases to trimming and J lost 2 bases, with 18 bases between them. Germline assignment: CDR1 MGHRA and CDR2 YSYEKL. The CDR3 runs to 18 residues. The CDR3 loop is CASSQETGGLVFTDTQYF. The CDR3 DNA sequence: TGCGCCAGCAGCCAAGAGACCGGGGGGCTAGTTTTCACAGATACGCAGTATTTT.

A few counts support this clone. The chain joins TRBV13 to TRBJ1-3; the match to TRBD1 covers 8 bases. Germline trimming cut 1 base from V and 0 bases from J; bases unmatched to any gene: 8. This CDR3 spans 18 amino acids. The germline V gene encodes CDR1 PRHDT and CDR2 FYEKMQ (reference sequence). This CDR3 reads CASSLEQGAGPSGNTIYF. The CDR3 DNA is TGTGCCAGCAGCTTAGAGCAGGGGGCCGGACCCTCTGGAAACACCATATATTTT.

The chain links TRBV24-1 to TRBJ2-1, with TRBD2 identical over 7 bases. This CDR3 is built from 14 residues. With V trimmed by 7 bases and J by 5 bases, 7 bases remained unmatched. CDR1 is KGHDR, CDR2 SFDVKD, per germline. The CDR3 reads CATRSRGLNNEQFF. In DNA form, the CDR3 reads TGTGCCACCAGGTCCCGGGGACTAAACAATGAGCAGTTCTTC.

V is TRBV21-1 and J is TRBJ1-5. TRBV21-1 is a known pseudogene. CDR3 size: 16 residues. In nucleotides, the CDR3 is TGTGCCAGCAGCAAGGGGGGGCCGTGGGAGAATCAGCCCCAGCATTTT. It encodes CASSKGGPWENQPQHF.

The chain links TRBV5-4 to TRBJ2-2; D might be TRBD2 (5 bases). Germline CDR1 and CDR2: SGHNT and YYREEE (reference sequence). The CDR3 is 15 amino acids. V was shortened by 3 bases and J by 6 bases, with 15 bases between the two germline ends. The CDR3 loop is CASSSGIEVAGELFF. CDR3 coding DNA: TGTGCCAGCAGCTCCGGGATCGAGGTCGCCGGGGAGCTGTTTTTT.

CDR3 amino acids: CASSVSYIPDYGYTF. CDR3 sequence (DNA): TGTGCCAGCAGCGTAAGTTATATACCAGATTATGGCTACACCTTC. The chain employs TRBV9 and TRBJ1-2; D remains unclear. V lost 1 base and J lost 5, with 15 bases in between. The CDR3 loop spans 15 amino acids. The germline V gene has CDR1 SGDLS and CDR2 YYNGEE. Variable domain in full (rest from reference TRBV9 and TRBJ1-2): DSGVTQTPKHLITATGQRVTLRCSPRSGDLSVYWYQQSLDQGLQFLIQYYNGEERAKGNILERFSAQQFPDLHSELNLSSLELGDSALYFCASSVSYIPDYGYTFGSGTRLTVV.